Sequencing of this T cell receptor beta chain was carried out in a study of blood T cell repertoires in COVID-19 (dated by TCRdb to the early 2020s). Broadly, across the study: Samples covering the acute and convalescent phases of COVID-19 were provided by collaborators in the United States, Italy and Spain. The material from the prospective study consisted of cDNA or gDNA derived from T cells, B-cell-depleted T cells, or PBMCs. Deeply sampled blood TCRbeta repertoires from subjects exposed to, actively infected with, or recovered from COVID-19 were included in the dataset. The repertoires were released in a freely available public database intended as a resource for research on the immune response to SARS-CoV-2. The samples were drawn from the first 160 participants of the ongoing ImmuneRACE study and from 1,254 subjects provided by 6 global collaborators. Nearly every sample came with metadata listing a de-identified subject ID, COVID-19 status, age in years and sex. Where HLA class I and class II types were available, the types were taken from metadata supplied by the sample provider, not from assay-based typing. The paper as a whole reports these results and caveats: Clinical and demographic metadata were provided uncurated, with the amount varying by source and participant.

The collaborating institutions used their own protocols to collect whole blood in K2EDTA tubes. For TCRbeta analysis, collaborators shipped samples in one of three forms: frozen whole blood, isolated PBMCs, or DNA extracted from either of those sample types. The immunoSEQ Assay, a bias-controlled multiplex PCR, was used to amplify TCRbeta CDR3 regions from genomic DNA. Processing in the source paper ran as follows. Within the assay, amplification of reference gene primers was used to estimate how many nucleated cells each sample contained. To quantify the absolute abundance of each unique TCRbeta CDR3 rearrangement, sequence reads were collapsed and filtered. For each sample, productive Simpson clonality was calculated as the square root of Simpson's diversity index over productive rearrangements. The table was pulled from immuneACCESS by TCRdb, which kept in-frame rearrangements only. Such tables lose some clones; where checked, under half of the loss comes from unresolved V genes, and the rest has no known cause. Clonal size and the V and J genes are those of that table, whereas D and trimming came from the DNA. For this sample the table gives about 120,000 clones, of which roughly four fifths were detected only once. The ten top clones hold about an eighth of the sample.

Of note for this clone: Its binding antigen is unknown. The record has no base qualities; no much larger clone is one base away.

The germline V gene (reference sequence) sets CDR1 to MNHEY and CDR2 to SMNVEV. The CDR3 starts with the cysteine, ends with the phenylalanine, and has 15 residues. The retained sequence is limited to the CDR3, 45 bases, with the frame set at the first base. Trimming removed 6 bases from V and 0 bases from J, leaving 14 bases between the germline ends. Sequencing used peripheral blood. This sequence uses TRBV27 and TRBJ1-1; the D segment cannot be called with confidence. This clonotype originated in a human donor in a cohort sampled during active COVID-19. CDR3 region: CASRVGVSVNTEAFF. The nucleotide sequence reads TGTGCCAGCAGAGTCGGAGTCAGTGTGAACACTGAAGCTTTCTTT.